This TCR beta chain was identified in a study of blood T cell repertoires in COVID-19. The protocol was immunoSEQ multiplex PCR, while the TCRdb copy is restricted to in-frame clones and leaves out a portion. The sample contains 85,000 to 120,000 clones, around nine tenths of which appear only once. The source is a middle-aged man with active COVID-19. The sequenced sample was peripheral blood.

In DNA form, the CDR3 reads TGTGCCAGCAGCCAAGATGAAAGCCTCCCTCAGTTCTTC. Amino acid sequence: CASSQDESLPQFF. The chain joins TRBV3-1 (or the pseudogene TRBV3-2) to TRBJ2-1; no firm D call. Germline V gene sequence: CDR1 LGHDT, CDR2 YNNKEL (reference sequence). With 0 bases removed from V and 13 bases from J, the gap between germline ends came to 13 bases. The CDR3 has 13 residues.